The 20 T cell receptor beta chains presented below share a single source sample, sequenced in a study of blood T cell repertoires in COVID-19. TCRdb keeps only in-frame clones here, not all; method: immunoSEQ multiplex PCR. The table shows some 350,000 clones, with around 90% occurring only once. Sequencing was done on a sample of peripheral blood. The receptors here all came from a woman between 25 and 40 years old with COVID-19, enrolled during active disease.

The V gene is TRBV28, the J gene TRBJ2-3; a possible D gene is TRBD2 (5 bases). The germline V gene has CDR1 MDHEN and CDR2 SYDVKM. The CDR3 loop spans 17 amino acids. Trimming left V 8 bases short and J 5 bases short, with 26 bases between. CDR3 in amino acids: CASLSLGFASGRDTQYF. In DNA form, the CDR3 reads TGTGCCAGCCTATCATTAGGATTCGCAAGCGGTAGAGATACGCAGTATTTT.

This chain links TRBV19 with TRBJ2-3, with 8 bases identical to TRBD1. This CDR3 is built from 14 residues. CDR1 LNHDA and CDR2 SQIVND come from the germline V gene (reference sequence). V shed 2 bases, J shed 3 bases, and the junction held 1 base outside the gene matches. The CDR3 DNA sequence: TGTGCCAGTAGTATACAGGGGGCAACAGATACGCAGTATTTT. Translating it yields CASSIQGATDTQYF. Together with reference TRBV19 and TRBJ2-3, the CDR3 gives the full variable domain: DGGITQSPKYLFRKEGQNVTLSCEQNLNHDAMYWYRQDPGQGLRLIYYSQIVNDFQKGDIAEGYSVSREKKESFPLTVTSAQKNPTAFYLCASSIQGATDTQYFGPGTRLTVL.

This clone was observed a handful of times. V usage is TRBV7-2 and J usage is TRBJ2-2; D may be TRBD1 (6 bases). CDR1 is SGHTA and CDR2 is FQGNSA in the germline V gene. V lost 5 bases and J 4 bases, leaving 20 bases between the germline ends. The CDR3 is made up of 17 amino acids. The CDR3 DNA reads as TGTGCCAGCAGCCGTTTGGGACACCGGTGGGGCACCGGGGAGCTGTTTTTT. Its protein product is CASSRLGHRWGTGELFF.

This clone was seen a handful of times. The chain uses TRBV19 and TRBJ2-2; 10 nucleotides align to TRBD2. The CDR3 is made up of 18 amino acids. Germline trimming cut 1 base from V and 3 bases from J; bases unmatched to any gene: 8. The germline gives CDR1 LNHDA, CDR2 SQIVND (reference sequence). This chain's CDR3 is CASSIAPRTSGYTGELFF. DNA of the CDR3: TGTGCCAGTAGTATAGCCCCAAGGACTAGCGGCTACACCGGGGAGCTGTTTTTT.

This sequence joins TRBV18 and TRBJ1-2, with D perhaps TRBD1 (5 bases). V was trimmed by 3 bases and J by 6 bases, leaving 17 bases between them. The CDR3 contains 15 residues. Germline CDR1 is KGHSH and CDR2 is LQKENI. The CDR3 spells CASSPSGEGTHGYTF. The CDR3 DNA reads TGTGCCAGCTCACCTTCGGGGGAAGGGACCCATGGCTACACCTTC.

The chain recombines TRBV7-2 with TRBJ2-1; D remains unclear. Trimming removed 3 bases from V and 6 bases from J, with 9 bases in between. Germline CDR1 SGHTA, CDR2 FQGNSA. The CDR3 runs to 13 residues. This chain's CDR3 is CASSLSGGNEQFF. CDR3 DNA sequence: TGTGCCAGCAGCTTGTCAGGTGGCAATGAGCAGTTCTTC.

This chain connects TRBV6-6 to TRBJ2-5; D gene unclear. From germline, CDR1 is MNHNY and CDR2 SVGAGI (reference sequence). This CDR3 is 14 amino acids long. Trimming shortened V by 2 bases and J by 3 bases, and 10 bases separated the two germline ends. CDR3 sequence: CASSYPQVEETQYF. The CDR3, as DNA: TGTGCCAGCAGTTACCCGCAGGTCGAAGAGACCCAGTACTTC.

The rearrangement joins TRBV7-9 to TRBJ2-1; D gene ambiguous. This CDR3 has 14 amino acids. Trimming took off 5 bases at V and 1 base at J, with 9 bases between the two ends. Germline V gene data show CDR1 as SEHNR and CDR2 as FQNEAQ (reference sequence). This CDR3 reads CASSAPRSYNEQFF. The CDR3, as DNA: TGTGCCAGCAGCGCCCCTAGGTCCTACAATGAGCAGTTCTTC.

This clone was recorded once. The chain is built from TRBV5-1 and TRBJ2-5; 9 bases map to TRBD1. Trimming took 1 base from V and 1 from J; bases not matched to a gene: 2. The length of the CDR3 is 15 residues. Germline V CDR1 and CDR2: SGHRS, YFSETQ. Here the CDR3 reads CASSLSTGGQETQYF. Here the CDR3 DNA reads TGCGCCAGCAGCTTGTCGACAGGGGGCCAAGAGACCCAGTACTTC.

V is TRBV11-3 and J is TRBJ2-2, with a weak D call TRBD2 (6 bases). This CDR3 is 17 amino acids long. Trimming removed 5 bases from V and 4 bases from J, with 20 bases in between. Germline lookup yields CDR1 SGHNT and CDR2 YENEEA. The CDR3 here is CASSPRRRDSVTGELFF. The CDR3 DNA is TGTGCCAGCAGCCCCCGGCGCCGGGACTCGGTCACCGGGGAGCTGTTTTTT.

The chain couples TRBV19 to TRBJ1-1; no reliable D call. CDR3 length: 15 amino acids. The V and J ends lost 3 bases and 3 bases respectively, with 14 bases between them. Per the germline V gene, CDR1 is LNHDA and CDR2 is SQIVND (reference sequence). The CDR3 loop reads CASSMGARRDTEAFF. In DNA form, the CDR3 reads TGTGCCAGTAGTATGGGAGCCCGGAGGGACACTGAAGCTTTCTTT.

This rearrangement joins TRBV5-1 to TRBJ1-4; 7 bases agree with TRBD1. J was trimmed by 0 bases and V by 4 bases; bases with no gene match: 3. Germline CDR1 and CDR2: SGHRS and YFSETQ. The CDR3 consists of 15 residues. DNA for the CDR3: TGCGCCAGCAGCCGGGACAGAGCAACTAATGAAAAACTGTTTTTT. As protein: CASSRDRATNEKLFF.

This clone was picked up one time. Given the absence of the conserved phenylalanine or tryptophan at the CDR3 end, a read error is likely. The limits of the CDR3 on the DNA are not certain, so only TCRdb's listed CDR3 is given. This chain joins TRBV27 and TRBJ2-4; the table names TRBD2, a call not compared with the DNA. Germline assignment: CDR1 MNHEY and CDR2 SMNVEV (reference sequence). Ends included, the CDR3 has 9 residues. The CDR3 sequence is CASRKKPRG.

Turning to this clone: The DNA is omitted, as the CDR3 cannot be located on it reliably, and the CDR3 follows TCRdb's listing. This chain connects TRBV21-1 to TRBJ2-1; the table's D call, TRBD2, has no DNA check behind it. TRBV21-1 is assigned pseudogene status. The CDR3 spans 16 residues, counting both ends. The CDR3: CASSKVGRGTHNEQFF.

The chain is built from TRBV5-8 and TRBJ2-3; TRBD2 aligns across 13 bases. This CDR3 comprises 18 residues. V was clipped by 3 bases and J by 1 base; unmatched bases: 8. From germline, CDR1 is SGHTS and CDR2 YDEGEE. CDR3 sequence (DNA): TGTGCCAGCAGCTCCCCAAGACTAGCGGGAGGACGCACAGATACGCAGTATTTT. Translating gives CASSSPRLAGGRTDTQYF.

This chain joins TRBV10-3 and TRBJ2-3; 8 bases map to TRBD1. Germline V gene data show CDR1 as ENHRY and CDR2 as SYGVKD. The CDR3 consists of 16 residues. Unmatched junction bases numbered 5, after V lost 2 bases and J lost 1 base. The CDR3 here is CAISEPGQGGTDTQYF. The CDR3 DNA reads TGTGCCATCAGTGAGCCCGGACAGGGAGGCACAGATACGCAGTATTTT.

The chain joins TRBV11-3 to TRBJ2-1; 8 bases map to TRBD2. Germline V gives CDR1 SGHNT, CDR2 YENEEA. The CDR3 has 15 amino acids. V lost 3 bases to trimming and J lost 4 bases; unmatched junction nucleotides: 5. CDR3 sequence (DNA): TGTGCCAGCAGCTTTTTAGCGGGGAGTTACAATGAGCAGTTCTTC. Protein product: CASSFLAGSYNEQFF.

This rearrangement joins TRBV4-3 to TRBJ2-1, with a tentative D call TRBD2 (5 bases). This CDR3 comprises 13 residues. The V end was cut by 1 base, the J end by 5 bases, with 6 bases between. The V gene's germline CDR1 is LGHNA and CDR2 YSLEER. CDR3 region: CASSQGGHNEQFF. CDR3 in DNA: TGCGCCAGCAGCCAAGGAGGGCACAATGAGCAGTTCTTC.

The chain carries TRBV6-2 or TRBV6-3 and TRBJ2-7; TRBD1 matches 9 bases. The trim removed 5 bases at V and 2 bases at J, leaving 10 bases unmatched. Germline CDR1 MNHEY, CDR2 SVGEGT. This CDR3 spans 16 amino acids. The CDR3 here is CASSRGQGRKAYEQYF. In nucleotides, the CDR3 is TGTGCCAGCAGTCGTGGACAGGGGAGAAAGGCCTACGAGCAGTACTTC.

The V and J genes are TRBV19 and TRBJ1-1, with D possibly being TRBD1 (5 bases). The CDR3 loop spans 15 amino acids. CDR1 is LNHDA and CDR2 is SQIVND in the germline V gene (reference sequence). The V gene lost 7 bases and the J gene lost 7 bases, with 22 bases spanning the gap. The CDR3 DNA follows: TGTGCCAGTAATACGGCAGGGCGTGGAACCGGTGAAGCTTTCTTT. Translating it yields CASNTAGRGTGEAFF. Full variable domain (outside the CDR3, taken from reference TRBV19 and TRBJ1-1): DGGITQSPKYLFRKEGQNVTLSCEQNLNHDAMYWYRQDPGQGLRLIYYSQIVNDFQKGDIAEGYSVSREKKESFPLTVTSAQKNPTAFYLCASNTAGRGTGEAFFGQGTRLTVV.